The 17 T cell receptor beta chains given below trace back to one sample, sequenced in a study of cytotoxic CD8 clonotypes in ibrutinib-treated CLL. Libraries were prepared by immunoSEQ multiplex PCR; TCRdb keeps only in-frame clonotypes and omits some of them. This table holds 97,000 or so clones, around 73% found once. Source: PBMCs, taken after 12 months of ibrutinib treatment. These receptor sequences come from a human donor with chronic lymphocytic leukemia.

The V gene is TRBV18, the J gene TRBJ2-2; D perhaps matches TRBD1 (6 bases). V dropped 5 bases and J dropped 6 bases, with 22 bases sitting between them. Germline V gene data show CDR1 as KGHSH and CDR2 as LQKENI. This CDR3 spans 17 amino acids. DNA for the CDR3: TGTGCCAGCTCAGAAAAGACAGGAGGCAAATCTGCCGGGGAGCTGTTTTTT. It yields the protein CASSEKTGGKSAGELFF.

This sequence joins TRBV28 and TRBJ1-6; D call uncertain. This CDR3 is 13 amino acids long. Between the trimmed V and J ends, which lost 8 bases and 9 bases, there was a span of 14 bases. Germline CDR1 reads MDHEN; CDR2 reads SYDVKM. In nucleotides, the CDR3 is TGTGCCAGCCTCCCATTGGGTTTTTCACCCCTCCACTTT. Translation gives CASLPLGFSPLHF.

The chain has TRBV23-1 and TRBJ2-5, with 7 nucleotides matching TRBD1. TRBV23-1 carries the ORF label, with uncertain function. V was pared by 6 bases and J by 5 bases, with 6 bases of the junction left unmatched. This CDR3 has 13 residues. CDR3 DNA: TGCGCCAGCAGCCGACAGGGCGGGGAGACCCAGTACTTC. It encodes CASSRQGGETQYF.

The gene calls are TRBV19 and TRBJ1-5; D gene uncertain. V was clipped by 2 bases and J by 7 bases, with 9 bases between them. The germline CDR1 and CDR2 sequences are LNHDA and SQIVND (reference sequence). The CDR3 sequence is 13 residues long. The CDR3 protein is CASSIRVEQPQHF. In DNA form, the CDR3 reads TGTGCCAGTAGTATAAGGGTGGAACAGCCCCAGCATTTT. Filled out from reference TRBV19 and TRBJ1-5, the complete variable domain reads DGGITQSPKYLFRKEGQNVTLSCEQNLNHDAMYWYRQDPGQGLRLIYYSQIVNDFQKGDIAEGYSVSREKKESFPLTVTSAQKNPTAFYLCASSIRVEQPQHFGDGTRLSIL.

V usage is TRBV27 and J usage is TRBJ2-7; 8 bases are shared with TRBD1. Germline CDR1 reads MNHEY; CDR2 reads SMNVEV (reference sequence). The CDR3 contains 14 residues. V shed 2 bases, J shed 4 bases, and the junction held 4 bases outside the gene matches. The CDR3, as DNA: TGTGCCAGCAGTTTAGTCAGGGGGCAATACGAGCAGTACTTC. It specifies CASSLVRGQYEQYF.

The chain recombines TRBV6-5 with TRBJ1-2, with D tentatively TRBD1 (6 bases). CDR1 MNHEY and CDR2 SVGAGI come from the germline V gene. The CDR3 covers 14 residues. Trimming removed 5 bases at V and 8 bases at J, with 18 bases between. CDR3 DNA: TGTGCCAGCAGTGGACGCGTCGGGACAAAAGGCTACACCTTC. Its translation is CASSGRVGTKGYTF.

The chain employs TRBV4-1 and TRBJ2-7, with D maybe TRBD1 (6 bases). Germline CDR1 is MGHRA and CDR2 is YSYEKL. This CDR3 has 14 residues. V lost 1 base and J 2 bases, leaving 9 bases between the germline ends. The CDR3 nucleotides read TGCGCCAGCAGCCAAGGGTACAGGGCCTACGAGCAGTACTTC. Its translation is CASSQGYRAYEQYF.

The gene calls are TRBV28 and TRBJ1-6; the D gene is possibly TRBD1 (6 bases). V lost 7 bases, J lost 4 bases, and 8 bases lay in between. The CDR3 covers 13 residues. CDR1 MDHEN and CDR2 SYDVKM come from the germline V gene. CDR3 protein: CASKQGYNSPLHF. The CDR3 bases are TGTGCCAGCAAACAGGGTTATAATTCACCCCTCCACTTT.

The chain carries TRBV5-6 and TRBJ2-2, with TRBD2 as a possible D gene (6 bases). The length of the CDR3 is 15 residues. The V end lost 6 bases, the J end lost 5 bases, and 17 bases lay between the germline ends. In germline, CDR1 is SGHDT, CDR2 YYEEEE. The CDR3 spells CASTRVGAGTGELFF. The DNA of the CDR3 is TGTGCCAGCACCCGTGTTGGGGCGGGGACCGGGGAGCTGTTTTTT.

The CDR3 DNA reads TGTGCCAGCAGCTTACAGGGGGGTGGAAACACCATATATTTT. As protein: CASSLQGGGNTIYF. The chain uses TRBV7-2 and TRBJ1-3; TRBD1 matches at 7 bases. V lost 2 bases to trimming and J lost 3 bases; unmatched junction nucleotides: 1. The CDR3 is 14 amino acids. The germline V gene has CDR1 SGHTA and CDR2 FQGNSA. The variable domain in full, completed from reference TRBV7-2 and TRBJ1-3, reads GAGVSQSPSNKVTEKGKDVELRCDPISGHTALYWYRQSLGQGLEFLIYFQGNSAPDKSGLPSDRFSAERTGGSVSTLTIQRTQQEDSAVYLCASSLQGGGNTIYFGEGSWLTVV.

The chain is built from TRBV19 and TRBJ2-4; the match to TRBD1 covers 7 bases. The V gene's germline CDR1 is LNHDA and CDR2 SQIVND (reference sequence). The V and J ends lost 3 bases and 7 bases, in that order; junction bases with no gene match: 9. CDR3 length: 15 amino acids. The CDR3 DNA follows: TGTGCCAGTAGTATTTCTGTAGGGGGCGTCAACATTCAGTACTTC. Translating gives CASSISVGGVNIQYF.

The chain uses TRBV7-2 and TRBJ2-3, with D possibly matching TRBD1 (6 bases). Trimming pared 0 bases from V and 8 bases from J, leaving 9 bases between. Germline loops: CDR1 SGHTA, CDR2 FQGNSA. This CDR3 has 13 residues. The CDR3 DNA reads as TGTGCCAGCAGCTTAGCGCAAGGGGGTACGCAGTATTTT. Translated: CASSLAQGGTQYF.

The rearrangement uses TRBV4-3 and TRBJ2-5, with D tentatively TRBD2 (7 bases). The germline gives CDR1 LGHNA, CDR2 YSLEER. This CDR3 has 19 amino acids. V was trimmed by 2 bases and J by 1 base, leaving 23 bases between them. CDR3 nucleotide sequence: TGCGCCAGCAGCCAAACCTTGAGGGGGACTACCCTCTTCCAAGAGACCCAGTACTTC. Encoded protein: CASSQTLRGTTLFQETQYF.

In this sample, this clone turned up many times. The CDR3 DNA sequence: TGTGCCAGCAGTCCCTCCGGAGGGGGGGGTTACGGGGAGCTGTTTTTT. It encodes CASSPSGGGGYGELFF. The chain is built from TRBV5-4 and TRBJ2-2; D perhaps matches TRBD2 (7 bases). V gave up 5 bases and J gave up 7 bases, with 21 bases separating them. Germline V gene sequence: CDR1 SGHNT, CDR2 YYREEE (reference sequence). The CDR3 totals 16 residues. The whole variable domain, remainder taken from reference TRBV5-4 and TRBJ2-2, is ETGVTQSPTHLIKTRGQQVTLRCSSQSGHNTVSWYQQALGQGPQFIFQYYREEENGRGNFPPRFSGLQFPNYSSELNVNALELDDSALYLCASSPSGGGGYGELFFGEGSRLTVL.

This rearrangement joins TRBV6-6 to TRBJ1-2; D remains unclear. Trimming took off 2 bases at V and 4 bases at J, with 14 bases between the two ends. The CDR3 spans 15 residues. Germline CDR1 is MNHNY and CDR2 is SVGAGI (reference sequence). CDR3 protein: CASSYRVDFPYGYTF. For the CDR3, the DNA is TGTGCCAGCAGTTACCGCGTGGATTTCCCCTATGGCTACACCTTC.

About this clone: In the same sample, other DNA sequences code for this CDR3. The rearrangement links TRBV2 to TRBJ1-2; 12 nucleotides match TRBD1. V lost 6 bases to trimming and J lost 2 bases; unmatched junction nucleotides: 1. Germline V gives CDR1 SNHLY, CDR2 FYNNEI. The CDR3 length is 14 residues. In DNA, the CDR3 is TGTGCCAGCAGAGGGACAGGGGGCAACTATGGCTACACCTTC. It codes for CASRGTGGNYGYTF.

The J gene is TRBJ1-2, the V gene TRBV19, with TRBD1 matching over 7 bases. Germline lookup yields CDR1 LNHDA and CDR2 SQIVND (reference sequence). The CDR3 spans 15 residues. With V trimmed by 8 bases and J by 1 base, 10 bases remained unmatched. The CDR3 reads CASSISTGLNYGYTF. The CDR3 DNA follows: TGTGCCAGTTCGATATCGACAGGGCTTAACTATGGCTACACCTTC.